This TCR beta chain was retrieved from a study of blood T cells in healthy people across ages. A second PCR of roughly 7 to 11 cycles used a sample-barcoded 5' primer and a J-beta primer mix. From the 5' RACE reads, TCRdb called clonotypes with MiXCR, one entry per CDR3 protein. The sample yields about 970,000 distinct CDR3 sequences, roughly half seen once. The TCR was taken from a woman aged 55-75 years in good health. The sequenced sample consisted of blood.

CDR3 in amino acids: CASSPSHYNEQFF. CDR3 DNA sequence: TGTGCCAGCAGCCCGTCACACTACAATGAGCAGTTCTTC. The chain recombines TRBV7-2 with TRBJ2-1; no definite D call. V lost 5 bases and J lost 3, with 8 bases in between. The CDR3 has 13 amino acids. Germline assignment: CDR1 SGHTA and CDR2 FQGNSA.